This T cell receptor beta chain was retrieved from a study of cytomegalovirus exposure and HLA in healthy donors. With regard to this clone: Its antigen remains unknown.

The PCR contained 60 Vbeta and 13 Jbeta primers. The repertoire was sequenced with immunoSEQ multiplex PCR; TCRdb's copy has only in-frame clones and lacks some. The repertoire includes about 200,000 clones, under 80% of them detected once, and 0.22% sits in the top ten. CDR1 is SEHNR and CDR2 is FQNEAQ in the germline V gene (reference sequence). V was clipped by 4 bases and J by 4 bases, with 14 bases between them. The CDR3 runs 15 residues. Points from the study as a whole: Several of the most significant clusters appeared, in a later analysis, to be linked to common viral pathogens.

V and J are TRBV7-9 and TRBJ2-1; weak D call: TRBD1 (6 bases). Source material: PBMCs. The clonotype originates from a girl aged 2-10 years in good health and CMV-seronegative. Here the CDR3 reads CASSSLQGRYNEQFF. CDR3 DNA: TGTGCCAGCAGCTCTCTCCAGGGGCGGTACAATGAGCAGTTCTTC. Variable domain in full (rest from reference TRBV7-9 and TRBJ2-1): DTGVSQNPRHKITKRGQNVTFRCDPISEHNRLYWYRQTLGQGPEFLTYFQNEAQLEKSRLLSDRFSAERPKGSFSTLEIQRTEQGDSAMYLCASSSLQGRYNEQFFGPGTRLTVL.